The 30 T cell receptor beta chains below come from one sample, sequenced in a study of T cell responses to AZD1222 COVID-19 vaccine. The assay was immunoSEQ multiplex PCR, and TCRdb's table has in-frame clones only and misses some. Of 110,000 to 150,000 clones detected, approximately 85% appear once; the ten largest clones hold around 8%. The material was peripheral blood, obtained on day 0 of AZD1222 vaccination. The receptors stem from an adult in good health.

This chain uses TRBV7-6 with TRBJ1-1, with D possibly matching TRBD1 (6 bases). V was cut by 5 bases and J by 1 base, with 14 bases left in between. The germline V gene has CDR1 SGHVS and CDR2 FNYEAQ. The CDR3 runs 15 residues. The CDR3 loop reads CASSPRGGRNTEAFF. DNA of the CDR3: TGTGCCAGCAGCCCCCGGGGGGGCAGGAACACTGAAGCTTTCTTT.

J is TRBJ1-5 and V is TRBV5-1, with D hard to call. This CDR3 is built from 16 residues. Germline V gene lookup returns CDR1 SGHRS and CDR2 YFSETQ. V lost 0 bases and J lost 1, with 11 bases in between. The CDR3 loop is CASSLEKGKSNQPQHF. CDR3 nucleotides: TGCGCCAGCAGCTTGGAAAAGGGAAAAAGCAATCAGCCCCAGCATTTT.

This chain connects TRBV10-3 to TRBJ2-3; 10 bases map to TRBD2. After removal of 10 bases from V and 2 bases from J, the junction contained 6 bases not matched to a gene. This CDR3 spans 14 amino acids. CDR1 ENHRY and CDR2 SYGVKD come from the germline V gene. The chain's CDR3 is CATGLAAPTDTQYF. CDR3 coding DNA: TGTGCCACCGGACTAGCGGCACCCACAGATACGCAGTATTTT.

This chain joins TRBV12-5 and TRBJ1-2; unclear D gene. CDR3 length: 13 residues. Trimming shortened V by 7 bases and J by 4 bases, and 13 bases separated the two germline ends. CDR1 and CDR2 from the germline V gene are LGHNT and FRNRAP. DNA of the CDR3: TGTGCTAGTGCCTTGTACCAGACCTATGGCTACACCTTC. It codes for CASALYQTYGYTF.

The gene calls are TRBV5-4 and TRBJ2-5; no reliable D call. V was clipped by 4 bases and J by 2 bases, with 12 bases between them. Germline V gene sequence: CDR1 SGHNT, CDR2 YYREEE (reference sequence). The CDR3 runs 14 residues. The DNA of the CDR3 is TGTGCCAGCAGCCTTAAGGACGGGCAAGAGACCCAGTACTTC. This gives the protein CASSLKDGQETQYF.

The chain combines TRBV19 with TRBJ1-2; D not certain. In germline, CDR1 is LNHDA, CDR2 SQIVND (reference sequence). V was pared by 4 bases and J by 4 bases, with 16 bases between. The CDR3 sequence is 15 residues long. CDR3 DNA sequence: TGTGCCAGTAGTACCCGGTACGTCCCCTTCTATGGCTACACCTTC. This sequence encodes CASSTRYVPFYGYTF.

This chain links TRBV5-4 with TRBJ1-6; the D is unclear. CDR1 and CDR2 (germline): SGHNT, YYREEE (reference sequence). CDR3 length: 16 residues. Trimming removed 4 bases at V and 0 bases at J, with 11 bases between. The CDR3 DNA is TGTGCCAGCAGCCCGGATTCAACCTCCTATAATTCACCCCTCCACTTT. It yields the protein CASSPDSTSYNSPLHF.

V and J are TRBV27 and TRBJ2-5; no reliable D call. Germline V lookup: CDR1 MNHEY, CDR2 SMNVEV (reference sequence). With 7 bases removed from V and 2 bases from J, the gap between germline ends came to 14 bases. The CDR3 loop spans 14 amino acids. CDR3 in DNA: TGTGCCAGCACCCGGTTGGGCAGACAAGAGACCCAGTACTTC. It encodes CASTRLGRQETQYF.

The chain carries TRBV28 and TRBJ1-5; D is ambiguous. The V end was cut by 6 bases, the J end by 5 bases, with 8 bases between. Germline V gene data show CDR1 as MDHEN and CDR2 as SYDVKM. The CDR3 is made up of 12 amino acids. The CDR3 is CASRWGDQPQHF. As DNA, the CDR3 is TGTGCCAGCAGGTGGGGTGATCAGCCCCAGCATTTT.

About this clone: Other nucleotide sequences in the sample specify the same CDR3. The rearrangement joins TRBV19 to TRBJ2-1; 8 bases match TRBD1. After removal of 3 bases from V and 7 bases from J, the junction contained 5 bases not matched to a gene. From germline, CDR1 is LNHDA and CDR2 SQIVND (reference sequence). CDR3 length equals 14 residues. The CDR3 protein is CASSIRGQGNEQFF. The CDR3 nucleotides are TGTGCCAGTAGTATCAGGGGGCAAGGTAATGAGCAGTTCTTC.

This clone was detected only a few times. The chain is built from TRBV11-2 and TRBJ2-2; 9 bases map to TRBD2. CDR1 is SGHAT, CDR2 FQNNGV, per germline. This CDR3 spans 13 amino acids. The ends lost 5 bases at V and 8 bases at J; junction bases unmatched: 3. The CDR3 is CASSVTSGGELFF. The CDR3 DNA reads as TGTGCCAGCAGCGTAACTAGCGGGGGGGAGCTGTTTTTT. Full variable domain (outside the CDR3, taken from reference TRBV11-2 and TRBJ2-2): EAGVAQSPRYKIIEKRQSVAFWCNPISGHATLYWYQQILGQGPKLLIQFQNNGVVDDSQLPKDRFSAERLKGVDSTLKIQPAKLEDSAVYLCASSVTSGGELFFGEGSRLTVL.

This sequence joins TRBV24-1 and TRBJ2-6; maybe TRBD2 (6 bases). The CDR3 has 17 residues. Germline V gives CDR1 KGHDR, CDR2 SFDVKD. V lost 9 bases to trimming and J lost 5 bases, with 22 bases between them. Written as DNA, the CDR3 is TGTGCCACCGGCGGGTCCGGGGGTCTCGTCCGGGCCAACGTCCTGACTTTC. As protein: CATGGSGGLVRANVLTF.

This clone was seen more than once but under ten times. J is TRBJ2-5 and V is TRBV3-1 (or the pseudogene TRBV3-2), with D perhaps TRBD2 (5 bases). V was shortened by 1 base and J by 4 bases, with 16 bases between the two germline ends. The CDR3 covers 16 residues. From germline, CDR1 is LGHDT and CDR2 YNNKEL (reference sequence). The CDR3 loop reads CASSQGLVGDPETQYF. For the CDR3, the DNA is TGTGCCAGCAGCCAAGGGCTTGTGGGAGACCCAGAGACCCAGTACTTC.

The gene calls are TRBV30 and TRBJ1-2, with D tentatively TRBD1 (6 bases). This CDR3 has 13 residues. CDR1 GTSNPN and CDR2 SVGIG come from the germline V gene (reference sequence). CDR3 DNA sequence: TGTGCTCAGCAGACAGGCGTCAACTATGGCTACACCTTC. It translates to CAQQTGVNYGYTF.

As DNA, the CDR3 is TGCGCCAGCCGACTAGCGGGGGGGCCGGAAGAGCAGTACTTC. This encodes CASRLAGGPEEQYF. The chain has TRBV5-1 and TRBJ2-7, with TRBD2 matching over 14 bases. V shed 7 bases and J 7 bases; nucleotides not matched to a gene: 7. Germline V lookup: CDR1 SGHRS, CDR2 YFSETQ. The CDR3 has 14 residues.

The chain has TRBV27 and TRBJ1-1, with D possibly matching TRBD1 (6 bases). Trimming took off 2 bases at V and 7 bases at J, with 14 bases between the two ends. The CDR3 runs 14 residues. The germline CDR1 and CDR2 sequences are MNHEY and SMNVEV (reference sequence). CDR3 sequence: CASSLNPTGFEAFF. The DNA for the CDR3 is TGTGCCAGCAGTTTAAACCCAACAGGGTTTGAAGCTTTCTTT.

The CDR3 region has the DNA TGTGCCTGGAGTCAATCGGCGTACGAGCAGTACTTC. Its translation: CAWSQSAYEQYF. This chain links TRBV30 with TRBJ2-7; no clear D. With 2 bases removed from V and 4 bases from J, the gap between germline ends came to 9 bases. The CDR3 is 12 amino acids. Germline V gene lookup returns CDR1 GTSNPN and CDR2 SVGIG (reference sequence).

The chain combines TRBV5-1 with TRBJ1-4; 8 bases are a match to TRBD1. Germline CDR1 is SGHRS and CDR2 is YFSETQ. This CDR3 contains 13 residues. With V trimmed by 4 bases and J by 8 bases, 4 bases remained unmatched. CDR3 nucleotides: TGCGCCAGCAGCAAAGGACAGGGCGAAAAACTGTTTTTT. It translates to CASSKGQGEKLFF.

The chain employs TRBV11-2 and TRBJ2-7; D may be TRBD1 (6 bases). Per the germline V gene, CDR1 is SGHAT and CDR2 is FQNNGV. The germline V and J ends were trimmed by 5 bases and 5 bases, with 13 bases remaining between them. This CDR3 comprises 13 residues. The CDR3 coding sequence is TGTGCCAGCAGCCTCGGACAGTCCAACGAGCAGTACTTC. As protein: CASSLGQSNEQYF.

This clone showed up just a few times. Mismatch with germline at one junction end may stem from a read error. The chain has TRBV5-4 and TRBJ1-5, with unresolved D. The CDR3 extends over 17 amino acids. Germline loops: CDR1 SGHNT, CDR2 YYREEE (reference sequence). The CDR3 nucleotides read TGTGCCACCAGCCTTGGCGGGTGGGGAATGGGCAATCAGCCCCAGCATTTT. Translating it yields CATSLGGWGMGNQPQHF.

V and J are TRBV30 and TRBJ1-1; unclear D gene. Deletions cut 4 bases from V and 6 bases from J, with 15 bases between. The CDR3 is 13 residues long. CDR1 and CDR2 (germline): GTSNPN, SVGIG (reference sequence). CDR3 nucleotides: TGTGCCTGGATTTCCAGGAGAGGCGCTGAAGCTTTCTTT. Its protein product is CAWISRRGAEAFF. Combining the CDR3 with reference TRBV30 and TRBJ1-1 gives the whole variable domain SQTIHQWPATLVQPVGSPLSLECTVEGTSNPNLYWYRQAAGRGLQLLFYSVGIGQISSEVPQNLSASRPQDRQFILSSKKLLLSDSGFYLCAWISRRGAEAFFGQGTRLTVV.

The rearrangement joins TRBV7-9 to TRBJ2-5, with D possibly matching TRBD2 (5 bases). CDR3 length: 16 residues. Germline CDR1 is SEHNR and CDR2 is FQNEAQ (reference sequence). V lost 2 bases to trimming and J lost 1 base, with 14 bases between them. In DNA, the CDR3 is TGTGCCAGCAGCTTACGCTCTGGGCTAGCCCAAGAGACCCAGTACTTC. The encoded protein is CASSLRSGLAQETQYF.

This chain connects TRBV10-2 to TRBJ1-2; D is unclear. Per germline, CDR1 WSHSY and CDR2 SAAADI. The CDR3 is 14 residues long. The V end lost 8 bases, the J end lost 0 bases, and 13 bases lay between the germline ends. DNA of the CDR3: TGCGCCAGCCGGCCACCTCCAGCTAACTATGGCTACACCTTC. Translated, it gives CASRPPPANYGYTF.

The chain is built from TRBV30 and TRBJ2-7; TRBD1 aligns across 8 bases. CDR3 length equals 13 residues. V trimming: 4 bases; J trimming: 2 bases; junction bases outside the gene matches: 4. Per germline, CDR1 GTSNPN and CDR2 SVGIG (reference sequence). CDR3 bases: TGTGCCTGGACGCGGACAGGGACCTACGAGCAGTACTTC. This codes for CAWTRTGTYEQYF.

The chain uses TRBV7-9 and TRBJ1-1; D perhaps matches TRBD1 (5 bases). The CDR3 extends over 13 amino acids. From germline, CDR1 is SEHNR and CDR2 FQNEAQ (reference sequence). The V end was cut by 6 bases, the J end by 8 bases, with 16 bases between. The DNA of the CDR3 is TGTGCCAGCAGACTAGGGTCGGGGGAGGAAGCTTTCTTT. Translation: CASRLGSGEEAFF.

CDR3 loop: CASSGIAGEPEQFF. The CDR3 bases are TGTGCCAGCAGCGGCATAGCGGGCGAACCAGAGCAGTTCTTC. This chain uses TRBV2 with TRBJ2-1; 7 bases match TRBD2. In germline, CDR1 is SNHLY, CDR2 FYNNEI. Unmatched junction bases numbered 12, after V lost 6 bases and J lost 10 bases. The CDR3 is 14 residues long.

V is TRBV7-9 and J is TRBJ1-5; D is possibly TRBD1 (6 bases). CDR3 length: 17 residues. CDR1 and CDR2 from the germline V gene are SEHNR and FQNEAQ (reference sequence). V was shortened by 5 bases and J by 4 bases, with 21 bases between the two germline ends. The CDR3 loop is CASSHGARRGLNQPQHF. CDR3 bases: TGTGCCAGCAGCCATGGGGCTCGCAGGGGCTTAAATCAGCCCCAGCATTTT.

The chain has TRBV28 and TRBJ1-1, with a tentative D call TRBD1 (5 bases). CDR3 size: 12 residues. V shed 4 bases and J shed 10 bases, with 13 bases lying between them. Per the germline V gene, CDR1 is MDHEN and CDR2 is SYDVKM. CDR3 coding DNA: TGTGCCAGCAGTTGGGTACGGGACGGAGCTTTCTTT. Amino acids: CASSWVRDGAFF.

The sample holds a few counts of this clone. The chain joins TRBV28 to TRBJ2-1; D is uncertain. Deletions cut 6 bases from V and 7 bases from J, with 16 bases between. Germline CDR1 MDHEN, CDR2 SYDVKM. The CDR3 is made up of 14 amino acids. In DNA, the CDR3 is TGTGCCAGCAGCCTTCTCGAACTATTAAATGAGCAGTTCTTC. The encoded protein is CASSLLELLNEQFF. Full variable domain (missing parts from reference TRBV28 and TRBJ2-1): DVKVTQSSRYLVKRTGEKVFLECVQDMDHENMFWYRQDPGLGLRLIYFSYDVKMKEKGDIPEGYSVSREKKERFSLILESASTNQTSMYLCASSLLELLNEQFFGPGTRLTVL.

The rearrangement uses TRBV23-1 and TRBJ1-2; TRBD1 matches at 7 bases. TRBV23-1 is noted as an ORF with a role that remains uncertain. The CDR3 is 18 amino acids. V was clipped by 7 bases and J by 4 bases; unmatched bases: 21. Here the CDR3 reads CASTPQTNGTALTYGYTF. CDR3 coding DNA: TGCGCCAGCACTCCCCAGACGAACGGGACAGCGCTCACCTATGGCTACACCTTC.